The entry that follows covers one TCR beta chain sequence. Its specificity is not known. Clones were read by immunoSEQ multiplex PCR, and TCRdb kept only the in-frame ones, dropping some. The data contain some 1,600,000 clones, 98% of them singletons. The data derive from a study of shared clonotypes between healthy human individuals. This CDR3 contains 16 residues. Trimming removed 1 base from V and 0 bases from J, with 13 bases in between. Germline-derived CDR1 and CDR2 are SGHDN and FVKESK. General study points: Of the naive CD4 clonotypes, about 5% were shared across several donors. Clonotypes shared by all four sorted-subset donors had higher generation probabilities than non-shared clonotypes.

This chain joins TRBV14 and TRBJ2-7; D call uncertain. This receptor was obtained from a man aged 30 to 45 in good health. Sequencing was performed on naive CD4+ T cells sorted from blood. Regarding subset: CD45RA+ positively selected. As DNA, the CDR3 is TGTGCCAGCAGCCAAGTCAGGTCTGCCTACTCCTACGAGCAGTACTTC. This encodes CASSQVRSAYSYEQYF.